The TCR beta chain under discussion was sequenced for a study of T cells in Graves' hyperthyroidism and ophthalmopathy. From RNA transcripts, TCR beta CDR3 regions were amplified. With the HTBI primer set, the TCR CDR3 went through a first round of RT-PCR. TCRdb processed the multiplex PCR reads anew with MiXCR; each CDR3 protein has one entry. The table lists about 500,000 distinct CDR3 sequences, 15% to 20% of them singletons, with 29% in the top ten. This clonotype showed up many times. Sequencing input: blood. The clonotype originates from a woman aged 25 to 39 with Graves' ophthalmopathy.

The CDR3: CASSSARDRGAGANVLTF. CDR3 bases: TGTGCCAGCAGTTCCGCCCGGGACAGGGGCGCTGGGGCCAACGTCCTGACTTTC. The chain links TRBV6-1 to TRBJ2-6, with 10 nucleotides matching TRBD1. Germline CDR1 reads MNHNS; CDR2 reads SASEGT. CDR3 length: 18 amino acids. The J segment lost 2 bases and the V segment lost 5 bases, leaving 9 bases of the junction unmatched.